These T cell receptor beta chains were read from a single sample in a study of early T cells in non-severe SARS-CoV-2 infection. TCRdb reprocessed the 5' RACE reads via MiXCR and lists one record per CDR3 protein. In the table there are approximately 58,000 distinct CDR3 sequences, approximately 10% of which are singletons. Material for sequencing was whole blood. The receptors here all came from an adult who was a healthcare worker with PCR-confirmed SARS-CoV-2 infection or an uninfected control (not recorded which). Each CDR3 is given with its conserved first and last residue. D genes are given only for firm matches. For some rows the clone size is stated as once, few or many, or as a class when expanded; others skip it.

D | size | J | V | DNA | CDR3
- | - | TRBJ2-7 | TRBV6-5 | TGTGCCAGCAGACGGACACGACAGGCCTACGAGCAGTACTTC | CASRRTRQAYEQYF
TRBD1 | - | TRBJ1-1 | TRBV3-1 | TGTGCCAGCAGCCATCGGGACAGGGCCAAGTGGGACACTGAAGCTTTCTTT | CASSHRDRAKWDTEAFF
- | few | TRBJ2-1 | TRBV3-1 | TGTGCCAGCAGCCTGTCGCGGGGCTTTGAGCAGTTCTTC | CASSLSRGFEQFF
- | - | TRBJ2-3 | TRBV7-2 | TGTGCCAGCAGCCAACAGCCGACTAAGACAGATACGCAGTATTTT | CASSQQPTKTDTQYF
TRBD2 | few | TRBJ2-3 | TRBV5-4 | TGTGCCAGCAGGCGGGGGGGGAGCACAGATACGCAGTATTTT | CASRRGGSTDTQYF
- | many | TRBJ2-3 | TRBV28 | TGTGCCAGCAGAGGGACTAGCACAGATACGCAGTATTTT | CASRGTSTDTQYF
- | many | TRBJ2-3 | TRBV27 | TGTGCCAGCAGTTTGGGGGGACTGAGCACAGATACGCAGTATTTT | CASSLGGLSTDTQYF
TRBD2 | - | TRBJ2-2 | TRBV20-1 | TGCAGTGCTAGAGATGCGGGAGCGGAGACCGGGGAGCTGTTTTTT | CSARDAGAETGELFF
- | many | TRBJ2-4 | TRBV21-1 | TGTGCCAGCAGCCGACGGGGGGCAGCCAAAAACATTCAGTACTTC | CASSRRGAAKNIQYF
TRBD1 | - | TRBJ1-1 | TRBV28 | TGTGCCAGCAGTAAAGGGGGCACTGGCACTGAAGCTTTCTTT | CASSKGGTGTEAFF
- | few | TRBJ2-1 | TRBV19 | TGTGCCAGTAGTATTCGCGGAACATCCTACAATGAGCAGTTCTTC | CASSIRGTSYNEQFF
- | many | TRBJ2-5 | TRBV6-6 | TGTGCCAGCACCCCATACGGGGAAGAGACCCAGTACTTC | CASTPYGEETQYF
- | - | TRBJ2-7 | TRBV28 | TGTGCCAGCAGTTCCGGACAGTTACGCTACGAGCAGTACTTC | CASSSGQLRYEQYF
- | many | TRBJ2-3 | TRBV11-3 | TGTGCCAGCAGCTCCGGCGGCCCAGATACGCAGTATTTT | CASSSGGPDTQYF
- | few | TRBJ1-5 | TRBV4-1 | TGCGCCAGCAGCCATGAGGGGTCCGGTCAGCCCCAGCATTTT | CASSHEGSGQPQHF
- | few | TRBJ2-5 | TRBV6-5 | TGTGCCAGCAGTTACGTTGGCGGGGCGGTTCAAGAGACCCAGTACTTC | CASSYVGGAVQETQYF
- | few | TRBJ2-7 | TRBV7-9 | TGTGCCAGCAGCTTAGAAGACGGGAGCTACGAGCAGTACTTC | CASSLEDGSYEQYF
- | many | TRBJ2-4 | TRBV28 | TGTGCCAGCAGTTTGAGGCTTATGGGAGGAAACATTCAGTACTTC | CASSLRLMGGNIQYF
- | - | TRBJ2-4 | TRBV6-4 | TGTGCCAGCAGTGATATGTTAGGGAACATTCAGTACTTC | CASSDMLGNIQYF
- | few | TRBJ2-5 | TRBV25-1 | TGTGCCAGCAGTGCAGGATCCGGGAGAGCAGAGACCCAGTACTTC | CASSAGSGRAETQYF
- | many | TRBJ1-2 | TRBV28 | TGTGCCAGCAGTTCGTCCGGGGCTGACTATGGCTACACCTTC | CASSSSGADYGYTF
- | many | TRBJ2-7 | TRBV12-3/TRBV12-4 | TGTGCCAGCAGCCCATACGGCATCTCCTACGAGCAGTACTTC | CASSPYGISYEQYF
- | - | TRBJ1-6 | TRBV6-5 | TGTGCCAGCAGACTGGGCCCATCGCCACCCCTCCACTTT | CASRLGPSPPLHF
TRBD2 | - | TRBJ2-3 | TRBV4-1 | TGCGCCAGCAGCCAGACGATAGCGGGAGGGACAGATACGCAGTATTTT | CASSQTIAGGTDTQYF
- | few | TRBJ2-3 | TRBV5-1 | TGCGCCAGCAGCCAGGGGGGCCGAGCAGATACGCAGTATTTT | CASSQGGRADTQYF
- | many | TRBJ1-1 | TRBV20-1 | TGCAGTGCTCCCCAGACTGGGAACACTGAAGCTTTCTTT | CSAPQTGNTEAFF
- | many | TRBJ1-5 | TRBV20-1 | TGCAGTGCTAGTAAGGGACCCAGCAATCAGCCCCAGCATTTT | CSASKGPSNQPQHF
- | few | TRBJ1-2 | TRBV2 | TGTGCCAGCAGTGACAACAGTGTTACTTATGGCTACACCTTC | CASSDNSVTYGYTF
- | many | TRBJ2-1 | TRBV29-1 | TGCAGCGTTAGCGGGTCGAGCTCCTACAATGAGCAGTTCTTC | CSVSGSSSYNEQFF
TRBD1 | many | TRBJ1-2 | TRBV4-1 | TGCGCCAGCAGCCTCTACGACAGGGACAAGAATGGCTACACCTTC | CASSLYDRDKNGYTF
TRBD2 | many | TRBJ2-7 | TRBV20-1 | TGCACCCAGGCGGGACTAGGGTCCGACGAGCAGTACTTC | CTQAGLGSDEQYF
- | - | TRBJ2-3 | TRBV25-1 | TGTGCCAGCACCCCGCGGGGCGTCAGCACAGATACGCAGTATTTT | CASTPRGVSTDTQYF
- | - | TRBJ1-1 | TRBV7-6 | TGTGCCAGCAGCCCCCTCCGGGGAGCTTTCTTT | CASSPLRGAFF
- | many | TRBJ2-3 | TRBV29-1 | TGCAGCAGCACGGGACAGCGGGGCACAGATACGCAGTATTTT | CSSTGQRGTDTQYF
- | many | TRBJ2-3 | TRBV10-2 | TGCGCCAGCAGTGAGTCGAAGGGGTCCGGCGATACGCAGTATTTT | CASSESKGSGDTQYF
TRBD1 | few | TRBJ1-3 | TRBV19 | TGTGCCAGTAGTATCCCGGGACAGGGTCTTGGAAACACCATATATTTT | CASSIPGQGLGNTIYF
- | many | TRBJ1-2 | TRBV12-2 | TGTGCAAGTCGCTTAGAGGGGGAACGGACAGGGGATGAGGCAAGCTATGGCTACACCTTC | CASRLEGERTGDEASYGYTF
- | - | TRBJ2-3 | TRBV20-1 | TGCAGTGCTAGACCCCCAACAGATACGCAGTATTTT | CSARPPTDTQYF
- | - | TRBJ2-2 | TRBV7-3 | TGTGCCAGCAGCCTAAAGCCAAACTCCCTCGGGGAGCTGTTTTTT | CASSLKPNSLGELFF
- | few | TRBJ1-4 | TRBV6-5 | TGTGCCAGCAGTTACTCCGGGAGGGGTAATGAAAAACTGTTTTTT | CASSYSGRGNEKLFF
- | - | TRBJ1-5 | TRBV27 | TGTGCCAGCAGCCGACTTCTTGGGGATCAGCCCCAGCATTTT | CASSRLLGDQPQHF
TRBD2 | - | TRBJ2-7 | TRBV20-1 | TGCAGTGCTAGCGGACTAGCGGGAGTAATCTACCACGAGCAGTACTTC | CSASGLAGVIYHEQYF
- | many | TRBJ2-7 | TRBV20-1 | TGCAGTGCTAGAGATAGGGTGAGGGGGTCCCACGAGCAGTACTTC | CSARDRVRGSHEQYF
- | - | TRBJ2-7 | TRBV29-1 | TGCAGCGTTGAAGGGGTTAGCGACGAGCAGTACTTC | CSVEGVSDEQYF
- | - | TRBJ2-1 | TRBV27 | TGTGCCAGCAGTTTGGGGGTAGCGAGAGGAAATGAGCAGTTCTTC | CASSLGVARGNEQFF
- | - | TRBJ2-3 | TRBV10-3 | TGTGCCATCAGTGGAGGTGTTTTAACAGATACGCAGTATTTT | CAISGGVLTDTQYF
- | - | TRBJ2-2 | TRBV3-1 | TGTGCCAGCAGCCAAGATCGGGGGGCCTCGACCACCGGGGAGCTGTTTTTT | CASSQDRGASTTGELFF
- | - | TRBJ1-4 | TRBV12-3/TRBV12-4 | TGTGCCAGCACCGGTGGGATCTTCATTGCAACTAATGAAAAACTGTTTTTT | CASTGGIFIATNEKLFF
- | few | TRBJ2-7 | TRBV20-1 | TGCAGTGCTGCGGCCCGGGGCCGGGGGTTCTACGAGCAGTACTTC | CSAAARGRGFYEQYF
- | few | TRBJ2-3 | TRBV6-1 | TGTGCCAGCAGTGAAGGCCGTAGGGGGTCTACAGATACGCAGTATTTT | CASSEGRRGSTDTQYF
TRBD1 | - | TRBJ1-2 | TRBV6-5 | TGTGCCAGCAGACCGGGGACAGTCTATGGCTACACCTTC | CASRPGTVYGYTF
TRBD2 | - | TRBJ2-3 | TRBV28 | TGTGCCAGCAGCCCAGTTTGGGGGGAGGGAGATACGCAGTATTTT | CASSPVWGEGDTQYF
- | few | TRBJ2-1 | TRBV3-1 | TGTGCCAGCAGCCCTACCCACTTCCATGAGCAGTTCTTC | CASSPTHFHEQFF
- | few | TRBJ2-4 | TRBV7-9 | TGTGCCAGCAGCTTATCATCCCTAGCCAAAAACATTCAGTACTTC | CASSLSSLAKNIQYF
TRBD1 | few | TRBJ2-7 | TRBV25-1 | TGTGCCAGCAGTGCCGGACAGGGAACCTACGAGCAGTACTTC | CASSAGQGTYEQYF
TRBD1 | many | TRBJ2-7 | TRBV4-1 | TGCGCCAGCAGCCAACCACAGGGGGACGAGCAGTACTTC | CASSQPQGDEQYF
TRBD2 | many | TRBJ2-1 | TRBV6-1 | TGTGCCAGCAGTGAAGATGTCGGGGGGTCCTACAATGAGCAGTTCTTC | CASSEDVGGSYNEQFF
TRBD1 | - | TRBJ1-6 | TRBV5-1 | TGCGCCAGCAGCCGGGACAGCAAAGCGGGAAATTCACCCCTCCACTTT | CASSRDSKAGNSPLHF
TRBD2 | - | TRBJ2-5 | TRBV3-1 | TGTGCCAGCAGCCAAGACGGGCGGACTAGCGGGGGAGAGACCCAGTACTTC | CASSQDGRTSGGETQYF
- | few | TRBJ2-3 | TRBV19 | TGTGCCAGTAGTTCGTTAGGTGGGGGCACAGATACGCAGTATTTT | CASSSLGGGTDTQYF